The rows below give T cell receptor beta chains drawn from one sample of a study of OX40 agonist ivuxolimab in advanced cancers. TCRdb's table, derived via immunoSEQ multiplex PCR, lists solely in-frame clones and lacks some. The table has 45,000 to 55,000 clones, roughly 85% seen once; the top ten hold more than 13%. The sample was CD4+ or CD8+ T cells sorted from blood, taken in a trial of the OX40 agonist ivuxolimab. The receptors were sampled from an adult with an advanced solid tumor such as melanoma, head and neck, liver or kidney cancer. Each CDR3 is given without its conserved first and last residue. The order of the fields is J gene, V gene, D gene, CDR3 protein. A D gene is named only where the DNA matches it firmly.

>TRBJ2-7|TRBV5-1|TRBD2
ASSLAGGSSDEQY
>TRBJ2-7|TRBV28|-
ASSSSGIALSYEQY
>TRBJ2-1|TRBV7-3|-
ASSLRDNEQF
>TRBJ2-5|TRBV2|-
ASSGYQETQY
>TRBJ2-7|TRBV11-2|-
ASSVERGRSEQY
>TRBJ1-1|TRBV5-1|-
ASSLGGGRTEAF
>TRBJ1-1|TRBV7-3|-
ASSRRINSEAF
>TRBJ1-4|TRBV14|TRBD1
ASSQETDRGLPNEKLF
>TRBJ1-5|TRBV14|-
ASSQFRNQPQH
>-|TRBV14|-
ASSQGPRMGYEQY
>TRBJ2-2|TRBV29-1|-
SVGLLTPTGELF
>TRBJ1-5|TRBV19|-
ASSTPRHASQPQH
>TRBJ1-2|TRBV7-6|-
ASSLATDYGYT
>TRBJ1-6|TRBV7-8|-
ASSVVGQMSNSPLH
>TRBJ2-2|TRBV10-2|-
ASKHGQHTGELF
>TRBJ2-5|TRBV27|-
ASSPRHAQETQY
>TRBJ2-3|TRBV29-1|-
SVEDPRTDTQY
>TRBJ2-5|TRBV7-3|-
ASSLTYRETQY
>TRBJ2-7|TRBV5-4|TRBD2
ASSPSGVSYEQY
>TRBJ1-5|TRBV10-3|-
AISDEGWSNQPQH
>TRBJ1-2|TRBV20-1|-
SAHRNYGYT
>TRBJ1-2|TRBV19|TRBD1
ASLGQERPNYGYT
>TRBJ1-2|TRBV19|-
ASSIAGRGYT
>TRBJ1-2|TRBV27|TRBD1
ASSGGTDNYGYT
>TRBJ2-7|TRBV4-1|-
ASSQDSGRFYEQY
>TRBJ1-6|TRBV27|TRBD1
ASSFAGGGISPLH
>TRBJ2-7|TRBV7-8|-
ASSSQGYEQY
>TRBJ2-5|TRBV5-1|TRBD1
ASSFRTGEETQY
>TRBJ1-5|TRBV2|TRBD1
ASSEGLFRQGSNQPQH
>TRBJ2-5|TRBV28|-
ASTETAPETQY
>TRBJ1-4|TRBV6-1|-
ASSEGGEKLF
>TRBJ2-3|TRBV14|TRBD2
ASSHSSGRLADTQY
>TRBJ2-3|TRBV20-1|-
SVQRDTQY
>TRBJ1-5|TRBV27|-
ASSLRPNSNQPQH
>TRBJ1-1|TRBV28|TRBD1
ASSPLGAMLRTGVATEAF
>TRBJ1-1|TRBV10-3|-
ASRTTENTEAF
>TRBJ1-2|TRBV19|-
ASTTGTGLYGYT
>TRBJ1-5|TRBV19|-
ASSIGANQPQH
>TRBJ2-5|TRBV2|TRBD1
ASSSGTGEETQY
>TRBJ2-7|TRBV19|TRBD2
ASSPSGYTPYEQY
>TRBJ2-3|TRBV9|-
ASSAQGGSGSTDTQY
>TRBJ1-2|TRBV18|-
ASSPPQHVRGYT
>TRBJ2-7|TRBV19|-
ASSIDADYEQY
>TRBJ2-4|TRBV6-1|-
ATRGAIDIQY
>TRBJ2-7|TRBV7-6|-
ASSLEGRGGSYEQY
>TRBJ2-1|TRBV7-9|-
ASSPGSKNEQF
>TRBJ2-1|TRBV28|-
ASSLGEKGQF
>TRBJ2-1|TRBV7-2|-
ASSLGQGYNEQF
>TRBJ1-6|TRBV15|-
ATSREAERNSPLH
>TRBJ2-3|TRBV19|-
ASSIGRARGKPDTQY